Listed here is a single TCR beta chain. Its antigen is currently not known. No much larger clone is present one base from it, and per-base qualities are unavailable. These data are taken from a study of blood T cell repertoires in COVID-19 (dated by TCRdb to about 2020). Looking at the study overall: The collaborator samples originated in the United States, Italy and Spain and spanned the acute and convalescent phases of COVID-19. Deeply sampled blood TCRbeta repertoires from subjects exposed to, actively infected with, or recovered from COVID-19 were included in the dataset. The material from the prospective study consisted of cDNA or gDNA derived from T cells, B-cell-depleted T cells, or PBMCs. Where HLA class I and class II types were available, the types were taken from metadata supplied by the sample provider, not from assay-based typing. A freely available public database, intended as a resource for researchers studying the immune response to SARS-CoV-2, is where the repertoires were released. A de-identified subject ID, COVID-19 status, age in years and sex were almost always included in the sample metadata. Samples were obtained from the ongoing ImmuneRACE study (first 160 participants) and from 1,000 to 1,500 subjects provided by 6 global collaborators. Beyond this particular receptor, the publication reports: The quantity of clinical and demographic metadata differed by source and by participant and was supplied without curation.

The germline V gene yields SGHRS for CDR1 and YFSETQ for CDR2. The junction shows trimming of 0 bases on V and 8 bases on J, plus 11 bases between the germline ends. There are 13 amino acids in the CDR3, from cysteine to phenylalanine inclusive. Of all the DNA, just the CDR3 is kept, 39 bases in frame from base 1. The immunoSEQ Assay, a bias-controlled multiplex PCR, was used to amplify TCRbeta CDR3 regions from genomic DNA. Turning to the authors' computational methods: Within the assay, amplification of reference gene primers was used to estimate how many nucleated cells each sample contained. To quantify the absolute abundance of each unique TCRbeta CDR3 rearrangement, sequence reads were collapsed and filtered. Productive Simpson clonality was computed per sample as the square root of Simpson's diversity index over productive rearrangements. TCRdb carries this immuneACCESS record with in-frame sequences only. Its versions omit some clonotypes, under half of them owing to an unresolved V gene in the studies checked, with the rest unexplained. V and J calls and clone size are given by that table; D and trimming were obtained from the DNA. The sample has some 230,000 clones on record, 65% to 85% of them singletons. The ten biggest clones cover about 2.3% of the sample.

The collaborating institutions used their own protocols to collect whole blood in K2EDTA tubes. For TCRbeta analysis, collaborators shipped samples in one of three forms: frozen whole blood, isolated PBMCs, or DNA extracted from either of those sample types. The V and J segments used are TRBV5-1 and TRBJ1-2, and the D gene may be TRBD1, 6 bases matching. The origin of this receptor is a woman aged 60-75 years with acute or convalescent COVID-19. What was sequenced was peripheral blood. At the DNA level, the sequence is TGCGCCAGCAGCTTGGCCCCGGGGGGCGGCTACACCTTC. The resulting protein is CASSLAPGGGYTF.